Following are 13 T cell receptor beta chains from one sample sequenced in a study of blood T cell repertoires in COVID-19. TCRdb's copy holds only in-frame clones and misses some; the assay was immunoSEQ multiplex PCR. The table has hundreds of thousands of clones, roughly 86% seen once. The sequenced sample was PBMCs or T cells enriched from blood (not recorded which). The receptors were gathered from a middle-aged woman with acute COVID-19.

This chain uses TRBV5-4 with TRBJ2-2; 9 nucleotides agree with TRBD2. Germline lookup yields CDR1 SGHNT and CDR2 YYREEE (reference sequence). The CDR3 loop spans 16 amino acids. After removal of 4 bases from V and 0 bases from J, the junction contained 4 bases not matched to a gene. This chain's CDR3 is CASSLGLATNTGELFF. As DNA, the CDR3 is TGTGCCAGCAGCCTCGGACTAGCGACGAACACCGGGGAGCTGTTTTTT.

This clone was seen just once. This rearrangement joins TRBV19 to TRBJ2-2, with TRBD1 as a possible D gene (5 bases). Trimming took off 7 bases at V and 1 base at J, with 10 bases between the two ends. This CDR3 region has 14 residues. Germline V gene data show CDR1 as LNHDA and CDR2 as SQIVND (reference sequence). CDR3 bases: TGTGCCAGTACTTTTACAGGGAACACCGGGGAGCTGTTTTTT. Amino acids: CASTFTGNTGELFF.

The chain employs TRBV6-5 and TRBJ1-2, with unresolved D. Germline CDR1 MNHEY, CDR2 SVGAGI. Deletions cut 5 bases from V and 0 bases from J, with 10 bases between. CDR3 length: 14 residues. The CDR3 spells CASSPGVPNYGYTF. The DNA for the CDR3 is TGTGCCAGCAGTCCCGGAGTCCCTAACTATGGCTACACCTTC.

J is TRBJ2-7 and V is TRBV5-1; TRBD1 matches 8 bases. This CDR3 has 14 amino acids. Unmatched junction bases numbered 3, after V lost 4 bases and J lost 0 bases. The germline CDR1 and CDR2 sequences are SGHRS and YFSETQ. CDR3 DNA: TGCGCCAGCAGCGCAGGGACAGGCTCCTACGAGCAGTACTTC. Its translation is CASSAGTGSYEQYF.

V gene TRBV19 combines with J gene TRBJ1-4, with 9 nucleotides matching TRBD1. The germline CDR1 and CDR2 sequences are LNHDA and SQIVND (reference sequence). Unmatched junction bases numbered 8, after V lost 6 bases and J lost 6 bases. This CDR3 has 15 amino acids. The CDR3 coding sequence is TGTGCCAGTAGCATGGCGGGACAGGGTTATGAAAAACTGTTTTTT. It yields the protein CASSMAGQGYEKLFF.

This clone was recorded a few times. This sequence joins TRBV6-5 and TRBJ2-7; tentative D call: TRBD2 (6 bases). CDR1 and CDR2 from the germline V gene are MNHEY and SVGAGI. This CDR3 contains 16 residues. V dropped 2 bases and J dropped 3 bases, with 17 bases sitting between them. The CDR3 coding sequence is TGTGCCAGCAGTTACCATGCACGGAGGGCTAACTACGAGCAGTACTTC. It is translated as CASSYHARRANYEQYF.

The rearrangement links TRBV3-1 (or the pseudogene TRBV3-2) to TRBJ2-7, with 9 nucleotides matching TRBD2. The CDR3 length is 14 residues. The trim removed 3 bases at V and 5 bases at J, leaving 5 bases unmatched. The germline gives CDR1 LGHDT, CDR2 YNNKEL (reference sequence). The CDR3 loop is CASSQREGHDEQYF. CDR3 DNA: TGTGCCAGCAGCCAGCGGGAGGGCCACGACGAGCAGTACTTC.

The table lists this clone with a few counts. This rearrangement joins TRBV19 to TRBJ2-7, with 9 positions matching TRBD2. Germline trimming cut 6 bases from V and 1 base from J; bases unmatched to any gene: 7. The germline V gene encodes CDR1 LNHDA and CDR2 SQIVND (reference sequence). The CDR3 runs to 15 residues. CDR3 coding DNA: TGTGCCAGTAGGGGGGGAGCGGGAGGATCCTACGAGCAGTACTTC. Translated: CASRGGAGGSYEQYF.

The CDR3 coding sequence is TGTGCCAGCAGTTTAACCTCGCCCAGCTCCTACAATGAGCAGTTCTTC. Its protein is CASSLTSPSSYNEQFF. The chain combines TRBV28 with TRBJ2-1; D not certain. CDR1 and CDR2 (germline): MDHEN, SYDVKM. V dropped 2 bases and J dropped 0 bases, with 11 bases sitting between them. The CDR3 runs 16 residues. The variable domain in full, with the rest retrieved from reference TRBV28 and TRBJ2-1, is DVKVTQSSRYLVKRTGEKVFLECVQDMDHENMFWYRQDPGLGLRLIYFSYDVKMKEKGDIPEGYSVSREKKERFSLILESASTNQTSMYLCASSLTSPSSYNEQFFGPGTRLTVL.

This clone was seen once. The DNA for the CDR3 is TGTGCCAGCAGTTTGGGGCCGGGACAGGGGATGGGTGAGCAGTTCTTC. It translates to CASSLGPGQGMGEQFF. This chain uses TRBV6-5 with TRBJ2-1; 10 bases agree with TRBD1. Per germline, CDR1 MNHEY and CDR2 SVGAGI. The length of the CDR3 is 16 residues. V lost 4 bases to trimming and J lost 9 bases; unmatched junction nucleotides: 12.

This chain uses TRBV9 with TRBJ2-1; D might be TRBD1 (5 bases). V lost 0 bases to trimming and J lost 2 bases, with 9 bases between them. The CDR3 extends over 15 amino acids. Germline V lookup: CDR1 SGDLS, CDR2 YYNGEE. This CDR3 is CASSVARGPYNEQFF. CDR3 nucleotide sequence: TGTGCCAGCAGCGTAGCAAGGGGTCCCTACAATGAGCAGTTCTTC. Together with reference TRBV9 and TRBJ2-1, the CDR3 gives the full variable domain: DSGVTQTPKHLITATGQRVTLRCSPRSGDLSVYWYQQSLDQGLQFLIQYYNGEERAKGNILERFSAQQFPDLHSELNLSSLELGDSALYFCASSVARGPYNEQFFGPGTRLTVL.

The chain links TRBV27 to TRBJ2-7; D might be TRBD2 (6 bases). Germline-derived CDR1 and CDR2 are MNHEY and SMNVEV (reference sequence). This CDR3 contains 14 residues. The V end was cut by 0 bases, the J end by 6 bases, with 12 bases between. The chain's CDR3 is CASSLSSGVFEQYF. CDR3 sequence (DNA): TGTGCCAGCAGTTTATCATCGGGAGTATTCGAGCAGTACTTC.

This clone was seen once. V usage is TRBV25-1 and J usage is TRBJ1-5; TRBD1 is a possible D gene (5 bases). Germline CDR1 and CDR2: MGHDK and SYGVNS. Between the trimmed V and J ends, which lost 6 bases and 3 bases, there was a span of 6 bases. The length of the CDR3 is 12 residues. CDR3 in amino acids: CASRTDNQPQHF. The CDR3 coding sequence is TGTGCCAGCAGGACAGACAATCAGCCCCAGCATTTT.